This is a list of T cell receptor beta chains from one sample in a study of CD8 T cells in Susac syndrome. One entry per CDR3 protein, called by TCRdb with MiXCR from the immunoSEQ multiplex PCR reads. The sample holds hundreds of thousands of distinct CDR3 sequences; around 91% are singletons and the top ten take roughly 0.17%. Sequencing was done on a sample of CD8+ T cells from PBMCs. Receptors were obtained from a human donor with multiple sclerosis. Each CDR3 is given with its conserved first and last residue. Fields, in order: CDR3 protein, CDR3 DNA, V gene, J gene, D gene, clone size. A D gene is named only where the DNA matches it firmly. Expanded clones get a size class; other rows say once, few or many, or leave the size out.

CASSYPTSNQYF,TGTGCCAGCAGTTACCCCACCAGTAACCAGTACTTC,TRBV6-2/TRBV6-3,TRBJ2-5,.,few
CAWSADPGVVTEAFF,TGTGCCTGGAGTGCAGACCCAGGGGTAGTCACTGAAGCTTTCTTT,TRBV30,TRBJ1-1,.,.
CASTESYEQYF,TGTGCCAGCACCGAGTCCTACGAGCAGTACTTC,TRBV11-2,TRBJ2-7,.,.
CASSQEASYEQYF,TGTGCCAGCAGCCAAGAGGCAAGCTACGAGCAGTACTTC,TRBV14,TRBJ2-7,.,.
CASSHRLAREQYF,TGTGCCAGCAGCCATAGACTAGCCCGGGAGCAGTACTTC,TRBV7-9,TRBJ2-7,TRBD2,.
CASTGWDGSTDTQYF,TGTGCCAGCACGGGTTGGGACGGAAGCACAGATACGCAGTATTTT,TRBV11-2,TRBJ2-3,.,.
CASREGQKNTEAFF,TGTGCCAGCAGAGAGGGACAGAAGAACACTGAAGCTTTCTTT,TRBV5-4,TRBJ1-1,TRBD1,.
CASSYRQGNYEQYF,TGTGCCAGCAGTTATAGGCAGGGGAACTACGAGCAGTACTTC,TRBV27,TRBJ2-7,.,.
CASSSGSGETEAFF,TGTGCCAGTAGCAGCGGGTCTGGAGAAACTGAAGCTTTCTTT,TRBV19,TRBJ1-1,.,.
CSAHGRQNNEQFF,TGCAGTGCCCATGGGCGCCAAAACAATGAGCAGTTCTTC,TRBV20-1,TRBJ2-1,.,.
CASSPSGTTPRDTQYF,TGTGCCAGCAGCCCCTCAGGGACTACCCCAAGAGATACGCAGTATTTT,TRBV5-6,TRBJ2-3,TRBD2,.
CASSWSGGGVEQYF,TGTGCCAGCAGCTGGAGCGGGGGGGGTGTGGAGCAGTACTTC,TRBV5-4,TRBJ2-7,TRBD2,.
CASSYPQDRAVIDTQYF,TGTGCCAGCAGTTACCCCCAGGACAGGGCGGTCATTGATACGCAGTATTTT,TRBV6-5,TRBJ2-3,TRBD1,.
CASSPGQGALNEQYF,TGTGCCAGCAGCCCAGGACAGGGGGCTTTGAACGAGCAGTACTTC,TRBV7-9,TRBJ2-7,TRBD1,once
CSARRQGDTEAFF,TGCAGTGCTAGAAGACAGGGGGACACTGAAGCTTTCTTT,TRBV20-1,TRBJ1-1,TRBD1,.
CASSQVLREVYEQYF,TGCGCCAGCAGCCAAGTTCTCAGGGAGGTCTACGAGCAGTACTTC,TRBV4-1,TRBJ2-7,.,.
CASSPRDRVSWQPQHF,TGTGCCAGCAGTCCCCGGGACAGGGTCTCTTGGCAGCCCCAGCATTTT,TRBV6-2/TRBV6-3,TRBJ1-5,TRBD1,once
CASTLRLDEQYF,TGTGCCAGCACCCTGAGGCTTGACGAGCAGTACTTC,TRBV12-3/TRBV12-4,TRBJ2-7,.,.
CASSEGDSSGNTIYF,TGTGCCAGCAGCGAAGGGGACAGCTCTGGAAACACCATATATTTT,TRBV5-4,TRBJ1-3,TRBD1,.
CASSPGTSGSRNIQYF,TGTGCCAGCAGCCCCGGGACTAGCGGGAGTAGGAACATTCAGTACTTC,TRBV5-8,TRBJ2-4,TRBD2,.
CASSQGLAGYEQYF,TGCGCCAGCAGCCAAGGACTAGCGGGATACGAGCAGTACTTC,TRBV4-1,TRBJ2-7,TRBD2,few
CASSLMGGSYNEQFF,TGTGCCAGCAGCTTAATGGGGGGCTCCTACAATGAGCAGTTCTTC,TRBV7-8,TRBJ2-1,.,.
CASSQDGEGLNTGELFF,TGTGCCAGCAGCCAAGATGGGGAGGGCCTGAACACCGGGGAGCTGTTTTTT,TRBV3-1,TRBJ2-2,TRBD2,once
CASSPRSSGFDLAKNIQYF,TGTGCCAGCAGCCCCAGGAGTAGCGGGTTCGATTTAGCCAAAAACATTCAGTACTTC,TRBV7-9,TRBJ2-4,TRBD2,once
CASSLRTAGLAGFSYEQYF,TGTGCCAGCAGTTTAAGAACAGCGGGACTAGCGGGTTTCTCCTACGAGCAGTACTTC,TRBV28,TRBJ2-7,TRBD2,.
CASSYSISGYGTGTPYNEQFF,TGTGCCAGCAGTTACTCGATTTCCGGCTACGGGACAGGGACCCCCTACAATGAGCAGTTCTTC,TRBV6-2/TRBV6-3,TRBJ2-1,TRBD1,.
CASSFGGSSYNEQFF,TGTGCCAGCAGTTTTGGCGGGAGCTCCTACAATGAGCAGTTCTTC,TRBV12-3/TRBV12-4,TRBJ2-1,TRBD2,few
CAIQLTDTQYF,TGTGCCATACAATTGACAGATACGCAGTATTTT,TRBV9,TRBJ2-3,.,.
CSDRQGAVGYTF,TGCAGCGACCGACAGGGGGCGGTTGGCTACACCTTC,TRBV29-1,TRBJ1-2,TRBD1,.
CASRNRVTYEQYF,TGTGCCAGCCGGAACAGGGTTACCTACGAGCAGTACTTC,TRBV28,TRBJ2-7,.,.
CASSPGQDLNYGYTF,TGTGCCAGCAGCCCGGGACAGGACCTTAACTATGGCTACACCTTC,TRBV7-9,TRBJ1-2,TRBD1,.
CSARGGTGAQETQYF,TGCAGTGCTAGAGGAGGGACAGGGGCACAAGAGACCCAGTACTTC,TRBV20-1,TRBJ2-5,TRBD1,.
CASSLAGDPPVDEQYF,TGTGCCAGCAGCTTAGCGGGGGACCCCCCTGTAGACGAGCAGTACTTC,TRBV7-6,TRBJ2-7,.,.
CATSARVNTEAFF,TGTGCCACCAGTGCCCGAGTGAACACTGAAGCTTTCTTT,TRBV24-1,TRBJ1-1,.,.
CAWSATLYEQYF,TGTGCCTGGAGTGCGACACTCTACGAGCAGTACTTC,TRBV30,TRBJ2-7,.,.
CASSPGLAGTYEQYF,TGTGCTAGCAGCCCGGGACTAGCGGGGACCTACGAGCAGTACTTC,TRBV7-7,TRBJ2-7,TRBD2,few
CASSLQGQPQHF,TGTGCCAGCAGTTTACAGGGGCAGCCCCAGCATTTT,TRBV27,TRBJ1-5,.,.
CSASGTSGRLETQYF,TGCAGTGCTAGTGGGACTAGCGGGAGGTTAGAGACCCAGTACTTC,TRBV20-1,TRBJ2-5,TRBD2,.
CASSLGVLAGGADTQYF,TGTGCCAGCAGCTTAGGAGTGTTAGCGGGAGGTGCAGATACGCAGTATTTT,TRBV7-2,TRBJ2-3,TRBD2,.
CASSRGTWYAEQYF,TGTGCCAGCAGCCGGGGGACCTGGTACGCCGAGCAGTACTTC,TRBV7-2,TRBJ2-7,.,.
CASSFVLGPDTQYF,TGTGCCAGCAGCTTTGTTCTGGGCCCAGATACGCAGTATTTT,TRBV11-2,TRBJ2-3,.,.